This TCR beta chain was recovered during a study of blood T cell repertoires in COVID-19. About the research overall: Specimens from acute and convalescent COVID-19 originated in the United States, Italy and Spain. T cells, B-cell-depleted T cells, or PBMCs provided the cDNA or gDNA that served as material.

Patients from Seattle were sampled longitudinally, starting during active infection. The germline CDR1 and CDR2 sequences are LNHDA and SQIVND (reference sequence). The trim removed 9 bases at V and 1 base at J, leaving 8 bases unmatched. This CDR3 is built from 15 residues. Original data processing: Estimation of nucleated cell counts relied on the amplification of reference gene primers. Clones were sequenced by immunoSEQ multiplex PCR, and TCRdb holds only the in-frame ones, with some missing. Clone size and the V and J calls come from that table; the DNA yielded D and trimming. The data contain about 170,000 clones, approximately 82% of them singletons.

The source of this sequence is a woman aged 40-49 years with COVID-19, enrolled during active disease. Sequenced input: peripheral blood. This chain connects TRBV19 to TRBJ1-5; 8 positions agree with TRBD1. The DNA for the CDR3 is TGTGCCAGCAAACAGGGGGGTTGGAGCAATCAGCCCCAGCATTTT. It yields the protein CASKQGGWSNQPQHF.